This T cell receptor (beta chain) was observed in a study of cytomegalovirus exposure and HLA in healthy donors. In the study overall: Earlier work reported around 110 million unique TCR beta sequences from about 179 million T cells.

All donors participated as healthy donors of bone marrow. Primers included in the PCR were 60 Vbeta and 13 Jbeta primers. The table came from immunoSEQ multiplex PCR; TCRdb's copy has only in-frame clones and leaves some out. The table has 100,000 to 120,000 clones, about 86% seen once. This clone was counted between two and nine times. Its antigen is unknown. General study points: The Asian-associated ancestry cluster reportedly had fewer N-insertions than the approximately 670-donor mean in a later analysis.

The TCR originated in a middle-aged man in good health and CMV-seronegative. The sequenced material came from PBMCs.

The CDR3 region is CAIRDRGGGYEQFF. The CDR3 DNA reads TGTGCCATCCGTGATCGGGGGGGCGGTTATGAGCAGTTCTTC. The chain uses TRBV6-1 and TRBJ2-1; 8 bases are a match to TRBD2. The CDR3 consists of 14 residues. After removal of 10 bases from V and 8 bases from J, the junction contained 13 bases not matched to a gene. CDR1 is MNHNS, CDR2 SASEGT, per germline.